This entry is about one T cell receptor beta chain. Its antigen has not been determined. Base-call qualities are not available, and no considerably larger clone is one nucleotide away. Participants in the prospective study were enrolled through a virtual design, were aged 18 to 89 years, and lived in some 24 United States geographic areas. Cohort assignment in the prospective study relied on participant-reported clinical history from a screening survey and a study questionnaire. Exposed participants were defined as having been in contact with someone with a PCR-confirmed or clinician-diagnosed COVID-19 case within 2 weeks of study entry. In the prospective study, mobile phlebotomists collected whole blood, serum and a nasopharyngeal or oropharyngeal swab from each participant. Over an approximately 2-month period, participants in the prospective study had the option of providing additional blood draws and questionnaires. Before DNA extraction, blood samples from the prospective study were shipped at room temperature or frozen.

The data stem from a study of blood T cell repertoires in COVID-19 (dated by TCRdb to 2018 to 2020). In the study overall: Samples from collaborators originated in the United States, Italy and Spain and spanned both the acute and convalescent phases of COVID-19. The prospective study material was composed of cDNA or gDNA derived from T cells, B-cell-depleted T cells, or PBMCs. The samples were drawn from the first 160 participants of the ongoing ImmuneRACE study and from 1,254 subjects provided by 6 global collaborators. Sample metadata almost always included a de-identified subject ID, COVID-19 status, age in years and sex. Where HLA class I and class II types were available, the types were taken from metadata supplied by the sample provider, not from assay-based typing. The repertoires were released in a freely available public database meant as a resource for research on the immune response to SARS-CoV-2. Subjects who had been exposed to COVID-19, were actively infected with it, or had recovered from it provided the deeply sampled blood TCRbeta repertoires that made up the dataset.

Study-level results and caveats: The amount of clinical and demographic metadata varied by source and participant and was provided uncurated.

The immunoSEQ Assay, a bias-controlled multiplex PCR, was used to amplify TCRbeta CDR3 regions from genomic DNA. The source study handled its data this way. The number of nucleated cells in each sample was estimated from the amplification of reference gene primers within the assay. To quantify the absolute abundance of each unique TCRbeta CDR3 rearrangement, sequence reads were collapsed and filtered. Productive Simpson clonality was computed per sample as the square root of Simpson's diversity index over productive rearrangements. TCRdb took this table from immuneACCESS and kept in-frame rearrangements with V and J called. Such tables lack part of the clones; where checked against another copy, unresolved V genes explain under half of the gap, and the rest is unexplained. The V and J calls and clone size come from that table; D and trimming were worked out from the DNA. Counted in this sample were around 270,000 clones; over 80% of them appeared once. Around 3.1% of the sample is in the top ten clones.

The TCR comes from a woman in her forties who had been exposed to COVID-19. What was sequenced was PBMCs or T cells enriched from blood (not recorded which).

The CDR3 reads CASSQSPGGLAGELFF. The nucleotide sequence is TGTGCCAGCAGCCAGTCGCCGGGGGGGTTGGCCGGGGAGCTGTTTTTT. The chain uses TRBV14 and TRBJ2-2; TRBD2 fits 8 bases in the junction. Via the germline V gene, CDR1 is SGHDN and CDR2 FVKESK. Including cysteine and phenylalanine, the CDR3 has 16 amino acids. Of all the DNA, just the CDR3 is kept, 48 bases in frame from base 1. Trimmed from V: 3 bases; trimmed from J: 6 bases; junction bases lacking a gene match: 9. Full variable domain (CDR3 extended with the reference TRBV14 and TRBJ2-2 proteins): EAGVTQFPSHSVIEKGQTVTLRCDPISGHDNLYWYRRVMGKEIKFLLHFVKESKQDESGMPNNRFLAERTGGTYSTLKVQPAELEDSGVYFCASSQSPGGLAGELFFGEGSRLTVL.